The entry below gives a single TCR beta chain sequence along with its context. It has no known antigen specificity. Nothing much larger sits one base from this clone, and base qualities are not available. The method was the immunoSEQ multiplex PCR assay. TCRdb limited this immuneACCESS table to in-frame rearrangements with V and J called. A share of clones is missing; checked studies link under half to unresolved V genes, and the rest is unexplained. For this sample the table gives some 40,000 clones, of which around 93% were detected only once. The top ten constitute 0.46% of the sample. CDR3 length: 14 amino acids, cysteine to phenylalanine. This entry keeps only the CDR3 DNA: 42 bases, framed from base 1. The germline V gene encodes CDR1 SNHLY and CDR2 FYNNEI. The junction shows trimming of 5 bases on V and 0 bases on J, plus 8 bases between the germline ends. This record belongs to a study of T cell changes during pregnancy in multiple sclerosis (dated by TCRdb to 2018 to 2020). Regarding the complete study: The study looked at changes in the T cell repertoire across pregnancy in women with multiple sclerosis.

The origin of this receptor is a female donor in good health, enrolled as a control in a pregnancy study. The chain is assembled from TRBV2 and TRBJ2-1, with the identity of the D gene unclear. The sequences come from CD4+ T cells from peripheral blood mononuclear cells, collected in the third trimester of pregnancy. The CDR3 reads CASSQASSYNEQFF. At the DNA level, the sequence is TGTGCCAGCAGTCAGGCAAGCTCCTACAATGAGCAGTTCTTC.